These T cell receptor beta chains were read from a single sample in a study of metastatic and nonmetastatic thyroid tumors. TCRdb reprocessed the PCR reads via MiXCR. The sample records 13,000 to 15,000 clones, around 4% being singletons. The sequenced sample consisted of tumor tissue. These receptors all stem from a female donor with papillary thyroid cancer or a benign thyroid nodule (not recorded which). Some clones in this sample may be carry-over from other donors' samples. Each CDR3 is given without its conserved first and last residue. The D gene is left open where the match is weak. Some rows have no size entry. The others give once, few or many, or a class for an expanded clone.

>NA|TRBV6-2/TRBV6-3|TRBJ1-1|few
ASSYSNGGRATEAF
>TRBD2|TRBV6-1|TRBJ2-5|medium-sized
ASSVGTSGQETQY
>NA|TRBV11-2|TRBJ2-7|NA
ASSLELGEQY
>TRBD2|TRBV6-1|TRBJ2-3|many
ASSHYPGLAGGGVDTQY
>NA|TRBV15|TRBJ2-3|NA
ATSRVSPSTDTQY
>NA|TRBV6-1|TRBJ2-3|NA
ASSSGGFADTQY
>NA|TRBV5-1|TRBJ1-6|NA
ASSLAPGPPRESLH
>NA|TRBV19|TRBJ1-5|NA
ASSIFRVAEGQPQH
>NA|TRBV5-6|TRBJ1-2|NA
ASSFLDQDAGGYT
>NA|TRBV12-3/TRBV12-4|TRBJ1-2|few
ASSFAGEGYGYT
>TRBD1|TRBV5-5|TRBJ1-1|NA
ASSLLGTGDTEAF
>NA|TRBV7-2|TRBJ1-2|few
ASSLDSQNYGYT
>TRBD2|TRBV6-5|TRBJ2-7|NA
ASSYPRRTSGMYEQY
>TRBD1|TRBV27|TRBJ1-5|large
ASSPTGGSIISNQPQH
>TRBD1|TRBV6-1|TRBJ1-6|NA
ASSARQGNSPLH
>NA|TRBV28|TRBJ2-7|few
ASAPGRRPYEQY
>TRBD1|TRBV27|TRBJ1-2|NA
ASSPYLSGTGDGGYT
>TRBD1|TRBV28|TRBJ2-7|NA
ASSPGTGLYEQY
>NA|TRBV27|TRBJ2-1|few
ASSLTESYNEQF
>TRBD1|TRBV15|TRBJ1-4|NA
ATRPTGDYEKLF
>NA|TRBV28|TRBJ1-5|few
ASSLNRDQPQH
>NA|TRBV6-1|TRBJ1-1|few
ASSHRGVNMNTEAF
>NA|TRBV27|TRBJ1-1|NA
ASSPRGWGFNTEAF
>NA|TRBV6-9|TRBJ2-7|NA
ASSLQGRTAYEQY
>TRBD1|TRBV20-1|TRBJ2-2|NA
SAREMTGTTGELF
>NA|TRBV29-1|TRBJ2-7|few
SARSPGAYEQY
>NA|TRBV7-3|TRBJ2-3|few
ASSMDGYTDTQY
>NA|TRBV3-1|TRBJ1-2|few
ASGEWGGYT
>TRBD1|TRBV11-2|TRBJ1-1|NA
ASEQGAGGTEAF
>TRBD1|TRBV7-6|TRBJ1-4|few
ASSTGQKNEKLF
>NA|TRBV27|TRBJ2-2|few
ASSWYSVGTGELF
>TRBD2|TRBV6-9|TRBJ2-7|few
ASSRGLGGRYEQY
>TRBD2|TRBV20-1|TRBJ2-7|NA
SASALSGSGSWEQY
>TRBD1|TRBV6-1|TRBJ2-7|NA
ASSPWTGLSYEQY
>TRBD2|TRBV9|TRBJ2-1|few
ASSSRLRGSFNEQF
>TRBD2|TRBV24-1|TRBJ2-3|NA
ATSRAAGGDTQY
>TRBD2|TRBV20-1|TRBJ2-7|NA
SAIRFGTSVDEQY
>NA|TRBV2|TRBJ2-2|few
ASSEIAKAGELF
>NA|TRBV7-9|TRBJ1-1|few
ASSPGRYAEAF
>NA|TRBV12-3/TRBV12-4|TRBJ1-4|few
ASGPDGGPNEKLF
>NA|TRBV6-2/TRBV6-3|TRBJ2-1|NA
AITGWGLWSLPFRDEQF
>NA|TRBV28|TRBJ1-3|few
ASSPGHPSSGNTIY
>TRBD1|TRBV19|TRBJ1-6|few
ASSVTGGASPLH
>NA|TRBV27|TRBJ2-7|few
ASSLVLRLEQY
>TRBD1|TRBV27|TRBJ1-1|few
ASRGQGVGMGTEAF
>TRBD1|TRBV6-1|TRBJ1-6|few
ASSEAKGASSPLH
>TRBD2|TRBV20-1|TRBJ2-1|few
SARAGGSYNEQF
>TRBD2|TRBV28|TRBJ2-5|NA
ASSRPGGGETQY
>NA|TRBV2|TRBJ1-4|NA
ASRHNEEKLF
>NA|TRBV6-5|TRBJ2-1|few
ASRYKASSYNEQF
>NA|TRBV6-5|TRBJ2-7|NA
ASSYGGATGQY
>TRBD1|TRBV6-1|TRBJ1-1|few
ASRQTGVNTEAF
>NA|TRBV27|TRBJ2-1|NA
ASSLFAYNEQS
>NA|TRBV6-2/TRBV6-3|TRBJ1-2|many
ASSYSTEYGYT
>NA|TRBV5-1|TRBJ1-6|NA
ASQGDPRNNSPLH
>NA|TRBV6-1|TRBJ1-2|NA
ASSRVEGHYGYT
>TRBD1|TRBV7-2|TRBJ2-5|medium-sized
ASSFRTGGLETQY
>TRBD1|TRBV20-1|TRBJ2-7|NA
SARGQGVEQY
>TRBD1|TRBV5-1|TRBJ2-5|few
ASSSTGAQMETQY